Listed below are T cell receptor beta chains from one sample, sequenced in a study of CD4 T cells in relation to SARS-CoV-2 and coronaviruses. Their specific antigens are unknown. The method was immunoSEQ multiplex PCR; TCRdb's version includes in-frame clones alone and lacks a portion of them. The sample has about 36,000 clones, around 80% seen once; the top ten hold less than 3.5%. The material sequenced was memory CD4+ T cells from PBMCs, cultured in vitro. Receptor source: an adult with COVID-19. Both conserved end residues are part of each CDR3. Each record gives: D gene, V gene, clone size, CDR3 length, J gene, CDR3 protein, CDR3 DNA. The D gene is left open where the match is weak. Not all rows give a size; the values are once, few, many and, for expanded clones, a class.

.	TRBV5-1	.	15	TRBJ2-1	CASSLGRPSYNEQFF	TGCGCCAGCAGCTTGGGCCGCCCATCCTACAATGAGCAGTTCTTC
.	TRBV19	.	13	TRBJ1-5	CASSRLINQPQHF	TGTGCCAGTAGTCGACTGATAAATCAGCCCCAGCATTTT
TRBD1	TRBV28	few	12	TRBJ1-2	CASTDRERGYTF	TGTGCCAGCACGGACAGGGAGCGTGGCTACACCTTC
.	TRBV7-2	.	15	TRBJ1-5	CASSAGGLSNQPQHF	TGTGCCAGCAGCGCAGGAGGTCTAAGCAATCAGCCCCAGCATTTT
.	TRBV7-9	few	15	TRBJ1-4	CASSLGGPGGEKLFF	TGTGCCAGCAGCTTGGGAGGCCCGGGGGGTGAAAAACTGTTTTTT
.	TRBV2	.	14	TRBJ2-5	CASRENRGGETQYF	TGTGCCAGCAGAGAGAACAGGGGGGGGGAGACCCAGTACTTC
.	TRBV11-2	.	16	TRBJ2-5	CASSLVYTGAGETQYF	TGTGCCAGCAGCTTAGTTTATACGGGAGCTGGAGAGACCCAGTACTTC
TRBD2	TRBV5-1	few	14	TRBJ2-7	CASSTSGRSYEQYF	TGCGCCAGCAGCACTAGCGGGAGATCCTACGAGCAGTACTTC
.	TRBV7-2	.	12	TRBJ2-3	CASSLDTDTQYF	TGTGCCAGCAGCTTAGATACGGATACGCAGTATTTT
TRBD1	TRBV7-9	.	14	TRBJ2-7	CASSAYTGVYEQYF	TGTGCCAGCAGCGCGTACACAGGGGTATACGAGCAGTACTTC
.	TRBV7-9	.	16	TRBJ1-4	CASSLGITEHNEKLFF	TGTGCCAGCAGCTTAGGTATTACAGAACATAATGAAAAACTGTTTTTT
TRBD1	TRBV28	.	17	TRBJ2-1	CASSPGWARQGAGEQFF	TGTGCCAGCAGTCCCGGGTGGGCGAGACAGGGGGCAGGGGAGCAGTTCTTC
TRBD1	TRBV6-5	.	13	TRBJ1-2	CASSQQGHYGYTF	TGTGCCAGCAGTCAACAGGGGCACTATGGCTACACCTTC
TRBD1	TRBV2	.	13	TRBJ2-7	CASSRQGSHEQYF	TGTGCCAGCTCCAGACAGGGTTCCCACGAGCAGTACTTC
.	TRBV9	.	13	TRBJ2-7	CASSAGPAYEQYF	TGTGCCAGCAGTGCGGGACCTGCCTACGAGCAGTACTTC
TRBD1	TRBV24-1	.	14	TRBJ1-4	CATSERTGTGKLFF	TGTGCCACCAGTGAGCGGACAGGGACGGGGAAACTGTTTTTT
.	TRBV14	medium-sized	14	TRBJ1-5	CASSLGVGGAPQHF	TGTGCCAGCAGCCTCGGAGTAGGGGGAGCGCCCCAGCATTTT
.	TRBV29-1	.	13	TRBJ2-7	CSVEGGDSYEQYF	TGCAGCGTTGAAGGGGGGGACAGTTACGAGCAGTACTTC
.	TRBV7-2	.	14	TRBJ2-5	CASSLAGDQETQYF	TGTGCCAGCAGCTTAGCGGGGGACCAAGAGACCCAGTACTTC
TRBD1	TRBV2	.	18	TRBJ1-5	CASSGQGYSRYSNQPQHF	TGTGCCAGCAGTGGACAGGGCTACTCGAGGTATAGCAATCAGCCCCAGCATTTT
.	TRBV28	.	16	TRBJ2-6	CASSLFRGPGANVLTF	TGTGCCAGCAGTTTATTCAGGGGACCCGGGGCCAACGTCCTGACTTTC
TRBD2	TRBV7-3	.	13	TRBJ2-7	CASSLGTSSEQYF	TGTGCCAGCAGCTTAGGGACTAGCAGCGAGCAGTACTTC
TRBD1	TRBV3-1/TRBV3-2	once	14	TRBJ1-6	CASSPGQGNSPLHF	TGTGCCAGCAGCCCGGGACAGGGGAATTCACCCCTCCACTTT
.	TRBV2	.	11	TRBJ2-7	CASSENGEQYF	TGTGCCAGCAGTGAAAACGGCGAGCAGTACTTC
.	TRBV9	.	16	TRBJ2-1	CASSVGSASSYNEQFF	TGTGCCAGCAGCGTCGGTAGCGCTAGCTCCTACAATGAGCAGTTCTTC
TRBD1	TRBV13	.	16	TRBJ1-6	CASSSGAGGYNSPLHF	TGTGCCAGCAGCTCAGGGGCAGGGGGATATAATTCACCCCTCCACTTT
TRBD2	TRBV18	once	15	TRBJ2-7	CASSPLSGSSYEQYF	TGTGCCAGCTCACCACTTAGCGGGAGCTCCTACGAGCAGTACTTC
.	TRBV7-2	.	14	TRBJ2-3	CASSLGLAADTQYF	TGTGCCAGCAGCTTAGGGCTAGCAGCAGATACGCAGTATTTT
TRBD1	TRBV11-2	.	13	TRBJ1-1	CASRHDRARGAFF	TGTGCCAGCAGGCATGACAGGGCTCGTGGAGCTTTCTTT
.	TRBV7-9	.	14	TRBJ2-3	CASSSSTTTDTQYF	TGTGCCAGCAGCTCCTCGACAACCACAGATACGCAGTATTTT
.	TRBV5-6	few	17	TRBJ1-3	CASSLLPTGSSGNTIYF	TGTGCCAGCAGCTTGTTACCGACAGGCAGCTCTGGAAACACCATATATTTT
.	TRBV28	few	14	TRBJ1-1	CASSLWAANTEAFF	TGTGCCAGCAGTTTATGGGCGGCGAACACTGAAGCTTTCTTT
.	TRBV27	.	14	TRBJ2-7	CASSFGASSYEQYF	TGTGCCAGCAGTTTCGGGGCGTCCTCCTACGAGCAGTACTTC
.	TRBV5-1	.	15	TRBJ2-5	CASGPSEAPMETQYF	TGCGCCAGCGGTCCGTCGGAGGCCCCTATGGAGACCCAGTACTTC
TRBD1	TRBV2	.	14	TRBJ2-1	CASYRDRAHNEQFF	TGTGCCAGCTACCGGGACAGGGCCCACAATGAGCAGTTCTTC
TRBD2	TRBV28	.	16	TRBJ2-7	CASSSYGLAGRYEQYF	TGTGCCAGCAGTTCCTACGGACTAGCGGGGCGCTACGAGCAGTACTTC
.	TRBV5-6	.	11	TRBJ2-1	CASSWEKEQFF	TGTGCCAGCAGCTGGGAGAAAGAGCAGTTCTTC
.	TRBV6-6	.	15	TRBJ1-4	CASSYGSRRDEKLFF	TGTGCCAGCAGTTACGGGTCACGGAGGGATGAAAAACTGTTTTTT
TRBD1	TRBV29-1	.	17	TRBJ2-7	CSPRPDRAPSFIYEQYF	TGCAGCCCCCGACCGGACAGGGCCCCATCCTTCATCTACGAGCAGTACTTC
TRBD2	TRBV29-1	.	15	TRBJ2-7	CSVTLAGGRPYEQYF	TGCAGCGTCACCCTAGCGGGAGGCAGGCCCTACGAGCAGTACTTC
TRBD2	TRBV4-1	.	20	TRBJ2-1	CASSQPGLAAPLPARNEQFF	TGCGCCAGCAGCCAACCGGGACTAGCGGCGCCCCTCCCGGCGCGCAATGAGCAGTTCTTC
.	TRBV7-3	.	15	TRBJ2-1	CASSPGRFSYNEQFF	TGTGCCAGCAGCCCAGGAAGGTTTTCCTACAATGAGCAGTTCTTC
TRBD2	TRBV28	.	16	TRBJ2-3	CASSTRTSGIESTQYF	TGTGCCAGCAGTACAAGGACTAGCGGGATCGAGAGCACGCAGTATTTT
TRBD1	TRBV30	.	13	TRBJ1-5	CAWAGQGNQPQHF	TGTGCCTGGGCAGGACAGGGGAATCAGCCCCAGCATTTT
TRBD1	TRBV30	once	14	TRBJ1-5	CAWSRTGVNQPQHF	TGTGCCTGGAGCCGGACAGGGGTAAATCAGCCCCAGCATTTT
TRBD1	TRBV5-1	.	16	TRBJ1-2	CASSSDGQGFGYGYTF	TGCGCCAGCAGCTCAGACGGACAGGGTTTTGGCTATGGCTACACCTTC
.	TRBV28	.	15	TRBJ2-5	CASSFGLGWGETQYF	TGTGCCAGCAGTTTCGGGCTCGGGTGGGGGGAGACCCAGTACTTC
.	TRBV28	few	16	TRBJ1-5	CASSSLDPNAYQPQHF	TGTGCCAGCAGTTCCTTGGACCCAAACGCGTACCAGCCCCAGCATTTT
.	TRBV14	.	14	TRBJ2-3	CASGAGTGTDTQYF	TGTGCCAGCGGCGCAGGGACCGGGACAGATACGCAGTATTTT
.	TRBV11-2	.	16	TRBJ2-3	CASSLGTRVRKDTQYF	TGTGCCAGCAGCTTGGGGACTCGGGTTCGTAAAGATACGCAGTATTTT
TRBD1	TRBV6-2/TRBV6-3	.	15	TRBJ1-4	CASSPGTGHNEKLFF	TGTGCCAGCAGTCCCGGGACAGGGCATAATGAAAAACTGTTTTTT
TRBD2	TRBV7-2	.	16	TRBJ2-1	CASSLAPSGGYNEQFF	TGTGCCAGCAGCTTAGCGCCTAGCGGGGGGTACAATGAGCAGTTCTTC
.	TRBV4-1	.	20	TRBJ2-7	CASSQGPGLQLGTHPYEQYF	TGCGCCAGCAGCCAAGGTCCCGGCCTTCAGCTGGGGACGCATCCCTACGAGCAGTACTTC
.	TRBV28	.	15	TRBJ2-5	CASSLIKGLLETQYF	TGTGCCAGCAGTCTGATAAAGGGGCTACTAGAGACCCAGTACTTC
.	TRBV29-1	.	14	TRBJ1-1	CSVVAGWLGTEAFF	TGCAGCGTTGTCGCAGGGTGGTTAGGGACTGAAGCTTTCTTT
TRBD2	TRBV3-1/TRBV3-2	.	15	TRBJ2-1	CASSPSGRIFHEQFF	TGTGCCAGCAGCCCTAGCGGGAGGATATTCCATGAGCAGTTCTTC
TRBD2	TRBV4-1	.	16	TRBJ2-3	CASSHGSLAGTDTQYF	TGCGCCAGCAGCCACGGCAGCCTAGCGGGCACAGATACGCAGTATTTT
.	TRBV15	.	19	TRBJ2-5	CATSRGFRQPEEAEETQYF	TGTGCCACCAGCAGGGGGTTCCGACAGCCGGAGGAAGCCGAAGAGACCCAGTACTTC